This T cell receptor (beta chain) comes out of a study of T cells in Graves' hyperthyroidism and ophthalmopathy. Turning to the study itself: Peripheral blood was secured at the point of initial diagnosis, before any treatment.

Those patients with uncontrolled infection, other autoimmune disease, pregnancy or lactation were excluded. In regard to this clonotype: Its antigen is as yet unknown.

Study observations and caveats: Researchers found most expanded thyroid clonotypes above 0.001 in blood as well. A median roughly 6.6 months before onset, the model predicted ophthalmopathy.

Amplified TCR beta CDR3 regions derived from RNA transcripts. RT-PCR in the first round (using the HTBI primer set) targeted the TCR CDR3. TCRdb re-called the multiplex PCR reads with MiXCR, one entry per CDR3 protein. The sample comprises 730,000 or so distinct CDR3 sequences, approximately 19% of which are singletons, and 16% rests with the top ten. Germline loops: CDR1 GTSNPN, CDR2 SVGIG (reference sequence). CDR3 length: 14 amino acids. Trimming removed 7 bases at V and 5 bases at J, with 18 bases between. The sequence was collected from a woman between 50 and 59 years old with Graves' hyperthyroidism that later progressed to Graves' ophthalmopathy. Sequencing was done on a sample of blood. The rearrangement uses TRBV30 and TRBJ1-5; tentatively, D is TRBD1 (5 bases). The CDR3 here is CAFGAERRDQPQHF. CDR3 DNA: TGTGCCTTTGGGGCAGAGCGCCGGGATCAGCCCCAGCATTTT.